Listed below are T cell receptor beta chains from one sample, sequenced in a study of T cells after yellow fever vaccination. TCRdb fed the 5' RACE reads into MiXCR, producing one record per CDR3 protein. Among about 58,000 distinct CDR3 sequences listed, about 6.6% were seen once. The sequenced sample was CD8+ T cells sorted from PBMCs, obtained on the day of the first yellow fever vaccination. Receptor source: a man younger than 30 who received the YFV17D yellow fever vaccine. CDR3s leave out the opening cysteine and the closing phenylalanine or tryptophan.

v_call cdr3_aa
TRBV28 ASSPGTGGSTDTQY
TRBV10-3 AISTPGGSGELF
TRBV6-1 ASQPPGEANGYT
TRBV6-1 ASSTKWGPYGGELF
TRBV4-2 ASSQPGYGTEAF
TRBV19 ASTGGMNTEAF
TRBV6-2/TRBV6-3 AIQPWATDTQY
TRBV29-1 SVGDGAYGYT
TRBV12-3/TRBV12-4 ASSYAGLTDTQY
TRBV5-1 ASRPRTDLTGELF
TRBV3-1 ASSQMRGHPLDNEQF
TRBV7-8 ASSSRQAYGYT
TRBV7-2 ASSFLPWGIQETQY
TRBV11-2 DSRSSGLRDTQY
TRBV9 ASSLSGTADSPLH
TRBV4-1 ASSQGGAALSNQPQH
TRBV7-2 ASSVGHTSTDTQY